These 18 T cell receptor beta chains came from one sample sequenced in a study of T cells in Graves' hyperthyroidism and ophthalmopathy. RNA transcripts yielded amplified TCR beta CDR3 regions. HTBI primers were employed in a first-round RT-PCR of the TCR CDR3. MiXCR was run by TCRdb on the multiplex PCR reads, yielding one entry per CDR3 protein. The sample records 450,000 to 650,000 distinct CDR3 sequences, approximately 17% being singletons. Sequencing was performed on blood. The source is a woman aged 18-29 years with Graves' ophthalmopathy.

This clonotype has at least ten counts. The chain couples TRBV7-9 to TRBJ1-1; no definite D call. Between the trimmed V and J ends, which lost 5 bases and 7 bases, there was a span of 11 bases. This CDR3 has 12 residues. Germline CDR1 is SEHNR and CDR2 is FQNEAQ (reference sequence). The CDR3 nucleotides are TGTGCCAGCAGCCCGGACGGGGATGAAGCTTTCTTT. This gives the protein CASSPDGDEAFF.

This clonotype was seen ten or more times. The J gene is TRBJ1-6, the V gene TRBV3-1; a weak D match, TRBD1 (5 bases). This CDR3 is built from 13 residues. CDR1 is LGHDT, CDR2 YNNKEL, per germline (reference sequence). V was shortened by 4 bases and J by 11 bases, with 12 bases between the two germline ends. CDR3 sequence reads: CASSLGTSAPLHF. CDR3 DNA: TGTGCCAGCAGCCTAGGGACGTCGGCACCCCTCCACTTT.

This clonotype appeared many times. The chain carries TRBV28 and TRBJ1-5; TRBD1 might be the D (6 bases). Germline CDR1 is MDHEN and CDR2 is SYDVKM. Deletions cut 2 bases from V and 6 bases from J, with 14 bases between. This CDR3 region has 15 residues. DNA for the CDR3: TGTGCCAGCAGTTTAGGGGGAGGGGGAGGTCAGCCCCAGCATTTT. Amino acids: CASSLGGGGGQPQHF.

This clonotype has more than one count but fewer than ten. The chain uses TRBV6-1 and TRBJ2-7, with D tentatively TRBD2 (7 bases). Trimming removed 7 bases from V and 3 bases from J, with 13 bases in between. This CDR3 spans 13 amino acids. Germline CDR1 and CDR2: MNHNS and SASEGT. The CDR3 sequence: CASTKGGSYEQYF. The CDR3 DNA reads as TGTGCCAGCACCAAGGGGGGGAGCTACGAGCAGTACTTC.

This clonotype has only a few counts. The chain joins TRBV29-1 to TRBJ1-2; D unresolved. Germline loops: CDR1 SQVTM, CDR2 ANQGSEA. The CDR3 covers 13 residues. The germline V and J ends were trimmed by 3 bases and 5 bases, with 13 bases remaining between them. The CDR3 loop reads CSVETRRFYGYTF. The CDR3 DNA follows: TGCAGCGTTGAGACTCGGAGGTTTTATGGCTACACCTTC.

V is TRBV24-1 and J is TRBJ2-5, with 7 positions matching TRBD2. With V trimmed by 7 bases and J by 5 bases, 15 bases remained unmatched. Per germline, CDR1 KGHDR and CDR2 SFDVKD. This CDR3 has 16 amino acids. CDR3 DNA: TGTGCCACCAGCCCGGGGGGAAAGGAGCTTATGGAGACCCAGTACTTC. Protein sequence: CATSPGGKELMETQYF.

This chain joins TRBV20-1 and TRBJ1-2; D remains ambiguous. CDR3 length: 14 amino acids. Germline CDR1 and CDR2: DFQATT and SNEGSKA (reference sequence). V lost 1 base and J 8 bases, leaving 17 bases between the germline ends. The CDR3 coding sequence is TGCAGTGCTAGAGGGGTAGGCGGCGATTTAGGCTACACCTTC. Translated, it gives CSARGVGGDLGYTF.

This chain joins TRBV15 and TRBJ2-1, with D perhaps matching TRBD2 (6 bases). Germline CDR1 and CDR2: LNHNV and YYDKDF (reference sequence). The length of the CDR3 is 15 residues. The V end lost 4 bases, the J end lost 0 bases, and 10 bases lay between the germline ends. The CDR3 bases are TGTGCCACCAGCATGGAGGGGAGCTCCTACAATGAGCAGTTCTTC. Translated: CATSMEGSSYNEQFF.

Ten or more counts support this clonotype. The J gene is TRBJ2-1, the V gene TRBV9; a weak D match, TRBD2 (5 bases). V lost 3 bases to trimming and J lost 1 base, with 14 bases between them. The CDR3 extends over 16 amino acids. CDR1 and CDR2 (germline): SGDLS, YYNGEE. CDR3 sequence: CASSAGSRPSYNEQFF. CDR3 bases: TGTGCCAGCAGCGCGGGGAGCCGACCGTCCTACAATGAGCAGTTCTTC.

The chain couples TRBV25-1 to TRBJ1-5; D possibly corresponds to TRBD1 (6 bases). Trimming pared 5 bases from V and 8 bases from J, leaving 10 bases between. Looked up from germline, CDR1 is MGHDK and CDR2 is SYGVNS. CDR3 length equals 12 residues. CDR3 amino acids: CASSLGAEPQHF. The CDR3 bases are TGTGCCAGCAGTTTGGGGGCTGAGCCCCAGCATTTT.

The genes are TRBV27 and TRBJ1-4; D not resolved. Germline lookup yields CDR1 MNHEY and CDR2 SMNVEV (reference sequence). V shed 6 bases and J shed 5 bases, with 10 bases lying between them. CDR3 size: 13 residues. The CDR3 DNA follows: TGTGCCAGCAGACAGTCGGAAAATGAAAAACTGTTTTTT. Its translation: CASRQSENEKLFF.

This CDR3 is CSVEPAGDQQETQYF. CDR3 in DNA: TGCAGCGTTGAACCCGCGGGAGACCAACAAGAGACCCAGTACTTC. The gene calls are TRBV29-1 and TRBJ2-5, with TRBD2 matching over 7 bases. V trimming: 2 bases; J trimming: 2 bases; junction bases outside the gene matches: 8. The germline gives CDR1 SQVTM, CDR2 ANQGSEA. This CDR3 has 15 residues. Full variable domain (remainder filled in from reference TRBV29-1 and TRBJ2-5): SAVISQKPSRDICQRGTSLTIQCQVDSQVTMMFWYRQQPGQSLTLIATANQGSEATYESGFVIDKFPISRPNLTFSTLTVSNMSPEDSSIYLCSVEPAGDQQETQYFGPGTRLLVL.

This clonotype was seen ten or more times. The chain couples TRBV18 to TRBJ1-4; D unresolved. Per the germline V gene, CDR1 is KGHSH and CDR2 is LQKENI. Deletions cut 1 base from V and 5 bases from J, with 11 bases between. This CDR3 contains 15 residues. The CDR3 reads CASSPHMNTNEKLFF. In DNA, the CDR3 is TGTGCCAGCTCACCACATATGAACACAAATGAAAAACTGTTTTTT. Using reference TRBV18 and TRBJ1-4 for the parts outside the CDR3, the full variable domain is NAGVMQNPRHLVRRRGQEARLRCSPMKGHSHVYWYRQLPEEGLKFMVYLQKENIIDESGMPKERFSAEFPKEGPSILRIQQVVRGDSAAYFCASSPHMNTNEKLFFGSGTQLSVL.

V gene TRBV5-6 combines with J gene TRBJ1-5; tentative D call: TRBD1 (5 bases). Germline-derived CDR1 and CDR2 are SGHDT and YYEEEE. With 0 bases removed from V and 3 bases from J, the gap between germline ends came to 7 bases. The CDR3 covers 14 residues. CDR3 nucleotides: TGTGCCAGCAGCTTGGGACAGCCCAATCAGCCCCAGCATTTT. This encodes CASSLGQPNQPQHF.

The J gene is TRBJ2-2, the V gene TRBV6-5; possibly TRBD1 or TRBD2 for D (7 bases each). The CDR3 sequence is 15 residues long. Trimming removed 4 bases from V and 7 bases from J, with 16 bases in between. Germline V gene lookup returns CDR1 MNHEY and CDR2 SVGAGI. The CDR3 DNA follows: TGTGCCAGCAGTTTTTCGACAGGGAGGGACGGGGAGCTGTTTTTT. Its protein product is CASSFSTGRDGELFF.

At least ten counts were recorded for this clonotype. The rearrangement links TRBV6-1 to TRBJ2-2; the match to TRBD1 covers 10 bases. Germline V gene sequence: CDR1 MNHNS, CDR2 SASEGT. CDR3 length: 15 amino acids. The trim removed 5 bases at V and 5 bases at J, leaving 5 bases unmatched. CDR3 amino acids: CASSSGTGETGELFF. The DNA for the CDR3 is TGTGCCAGCAGTTCCGGGACAGGGGAGACCGGGGAGCTGTTTTTT.

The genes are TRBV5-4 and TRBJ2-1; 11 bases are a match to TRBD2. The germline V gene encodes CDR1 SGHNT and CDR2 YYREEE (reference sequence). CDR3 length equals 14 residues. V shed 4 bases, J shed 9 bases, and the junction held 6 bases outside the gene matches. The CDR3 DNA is TGTGCCAGCAGCGCTAGCGGGAGGCTGCGTGAGCAGTTCTTC. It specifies CASSASGRLREQFF.

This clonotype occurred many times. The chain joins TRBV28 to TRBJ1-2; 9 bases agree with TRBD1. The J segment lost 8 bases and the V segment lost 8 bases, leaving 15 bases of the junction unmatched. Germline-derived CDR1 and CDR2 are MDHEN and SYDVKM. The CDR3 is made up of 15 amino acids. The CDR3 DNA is TGTGCCAGCGAATCCCCCGGGACAGGGATGAGGGGCTACACCTTC. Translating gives CASESPGTGMRGYTF.